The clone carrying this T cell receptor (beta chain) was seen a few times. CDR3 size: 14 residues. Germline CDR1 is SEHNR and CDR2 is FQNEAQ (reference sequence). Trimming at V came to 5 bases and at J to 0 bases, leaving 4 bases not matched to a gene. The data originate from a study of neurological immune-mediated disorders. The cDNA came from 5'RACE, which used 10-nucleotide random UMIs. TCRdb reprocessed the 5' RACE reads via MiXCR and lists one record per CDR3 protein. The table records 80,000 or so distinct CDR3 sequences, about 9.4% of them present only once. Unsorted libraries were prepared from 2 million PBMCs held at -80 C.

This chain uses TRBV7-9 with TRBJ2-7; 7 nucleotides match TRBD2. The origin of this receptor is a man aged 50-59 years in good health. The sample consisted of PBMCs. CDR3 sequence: CASSELADSYEQYF. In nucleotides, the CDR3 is TGTGCCAGCAGCGAGCTAGCGGACTCCTACGAGCAGTACTTC.